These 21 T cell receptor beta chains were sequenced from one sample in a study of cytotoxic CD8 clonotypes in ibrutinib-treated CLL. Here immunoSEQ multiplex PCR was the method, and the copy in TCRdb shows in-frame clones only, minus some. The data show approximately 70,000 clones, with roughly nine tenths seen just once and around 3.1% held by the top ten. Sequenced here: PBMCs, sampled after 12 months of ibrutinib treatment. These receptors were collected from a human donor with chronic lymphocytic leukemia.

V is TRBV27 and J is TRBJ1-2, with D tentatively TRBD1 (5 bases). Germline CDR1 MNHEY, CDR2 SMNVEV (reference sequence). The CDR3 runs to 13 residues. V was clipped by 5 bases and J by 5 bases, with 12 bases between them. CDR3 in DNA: TGTGCCAGCAGTAGGGGCGGAGGGTATGGCTACACCTTC. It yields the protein CASSRGGGYGYTF.

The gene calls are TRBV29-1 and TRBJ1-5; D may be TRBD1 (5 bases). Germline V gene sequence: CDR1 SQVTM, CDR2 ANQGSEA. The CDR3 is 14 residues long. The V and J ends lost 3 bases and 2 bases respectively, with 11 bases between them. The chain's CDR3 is CSVDGGDGNQPQHF. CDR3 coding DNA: TGCAGCGTTGATGGCGGGGACGGCAATCAGCCCCAGCATTTT.

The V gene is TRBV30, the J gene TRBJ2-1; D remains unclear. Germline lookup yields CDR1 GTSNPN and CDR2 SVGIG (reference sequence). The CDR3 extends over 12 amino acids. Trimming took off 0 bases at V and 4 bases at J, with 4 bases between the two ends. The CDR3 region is CAWSVLYNEQFF. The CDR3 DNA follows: TGTGCCTGGAGTGTACTTTACAATGAGCAGTTCTTC.

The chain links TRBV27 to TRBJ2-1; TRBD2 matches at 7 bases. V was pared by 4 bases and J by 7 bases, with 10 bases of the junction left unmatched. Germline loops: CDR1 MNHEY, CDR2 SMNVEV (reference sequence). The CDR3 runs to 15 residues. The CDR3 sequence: CASSWNQRDWNEQFF. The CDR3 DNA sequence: TGTGCCAGCAGTTGGAACCAGCGGGACTGGAATGAGCAGTTCTTC.

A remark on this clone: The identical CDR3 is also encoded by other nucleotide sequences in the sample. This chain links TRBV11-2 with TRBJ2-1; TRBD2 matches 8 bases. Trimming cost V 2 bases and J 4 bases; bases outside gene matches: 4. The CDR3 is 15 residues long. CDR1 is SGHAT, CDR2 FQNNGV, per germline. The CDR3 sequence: CASSLLAGAYNEQFF. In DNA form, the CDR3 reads TGTGCCAGCAGCTTACTAGCGGGTGCGTACAATGAGCAGTTCTTC.

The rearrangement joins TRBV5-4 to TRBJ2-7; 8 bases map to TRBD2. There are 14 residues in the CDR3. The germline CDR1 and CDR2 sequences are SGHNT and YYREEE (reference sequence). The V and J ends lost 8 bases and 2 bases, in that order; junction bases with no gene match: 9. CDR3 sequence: CASAPGLATYEQYF. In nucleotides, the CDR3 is TGTGCCAGTGCCCCCGGACTAGCTACCTACGAGCAGTACTTC.

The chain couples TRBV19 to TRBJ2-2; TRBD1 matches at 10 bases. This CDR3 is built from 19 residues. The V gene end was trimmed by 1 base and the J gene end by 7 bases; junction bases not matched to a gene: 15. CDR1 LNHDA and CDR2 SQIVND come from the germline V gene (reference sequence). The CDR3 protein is CASSIARRDRGRFGGELFF. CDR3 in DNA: TGTGCCAGTAGTATAGCCCGAAGGGACAGGGGAAGATTTGGCGGGGAGCTGTTTTTT.

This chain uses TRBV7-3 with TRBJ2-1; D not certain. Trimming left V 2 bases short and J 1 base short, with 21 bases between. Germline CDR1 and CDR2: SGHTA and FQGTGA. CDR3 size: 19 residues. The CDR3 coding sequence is TGTGCCAGCAGCTTATCGCCGCGGACCGCCTTGGGTTCCTACAATGAGCAGTTCTTC. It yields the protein CASSLSPRTALGSYNEQFF.

The CDR3 spells CAWRLGSTGELFF. Written as DNA, the CDR3 is TGTGCCTGGAGGTTGGGCAGCACCGGGGAGCTGTTTTTT. The chain employs TRBV30 and TRBJ2-2; no clear D. The germline V gene encodes CDR1 GTSNPN and CDR2 SVGIG (reference sequence). The V end lost 3 bases, the J end lost 4 bases, and 9 bases lay between the germline ends. The CDR3 loop spans 13 amino acids.

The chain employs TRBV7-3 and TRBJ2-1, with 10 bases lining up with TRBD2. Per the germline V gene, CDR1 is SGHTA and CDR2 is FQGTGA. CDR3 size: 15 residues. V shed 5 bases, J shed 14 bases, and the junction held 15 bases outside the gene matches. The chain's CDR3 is CASSEQSGRASRKFF. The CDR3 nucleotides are TGTGCCAGCAGCGAACAGAGCGGGAGGGCCAGTCGGAAGTTCTTC.

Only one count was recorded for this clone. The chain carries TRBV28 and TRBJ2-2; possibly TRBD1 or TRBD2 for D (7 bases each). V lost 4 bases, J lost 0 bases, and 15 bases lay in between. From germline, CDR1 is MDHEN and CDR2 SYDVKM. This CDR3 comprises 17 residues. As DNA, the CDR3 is TGTGCCAGCAGTTCCGACAGGGACTATTCGAACACCGGGGAGCTGTTTTTT. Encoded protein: CASSSDRDYSNTGELFF.

The CDR3 sequence: CASSTGTWGGKQFF. Here the CDR3 DNA reads TGTGCCAGCAGCACCGGGACCTGGGGGGGTAAGCAGTTCTTC. V and J are TRBV6-5 and TRBJ2-1, with 7 nucleotides matching TRBD2. The V gene end was trimmed by 6 bases and the J gene end by 11 bases; junction bases not matched to a gene: 13. CDR3 length equals 14 residues. Germline-derived CDR1 and CDR2 are MNHEY and SVGAGI.

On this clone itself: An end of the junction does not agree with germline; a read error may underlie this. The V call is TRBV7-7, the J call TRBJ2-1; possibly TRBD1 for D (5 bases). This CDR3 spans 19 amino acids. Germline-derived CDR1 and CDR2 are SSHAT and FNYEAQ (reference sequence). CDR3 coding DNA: TGTGCTAGCAGCTTAGATCCAGGGATCCACCCTTTTTGGGTGAATGAGCAGTTCTTC. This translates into CASSLDPGIHPFWVNEQFF.

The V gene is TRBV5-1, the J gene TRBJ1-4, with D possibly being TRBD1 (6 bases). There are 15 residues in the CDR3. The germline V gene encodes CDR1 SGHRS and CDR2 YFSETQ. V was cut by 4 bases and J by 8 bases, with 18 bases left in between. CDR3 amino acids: CASSPPGEAGEKLFF. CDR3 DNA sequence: TGCGCCAGCAGCCCGCCAGGGGAAGCAGGGGAAAAACTGTTTTTT.

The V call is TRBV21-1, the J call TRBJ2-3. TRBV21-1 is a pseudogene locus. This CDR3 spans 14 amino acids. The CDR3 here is CASIWEASSNTQYF. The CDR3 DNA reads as TGTGCCAGCATTTGGGAAGCGTCTTCGAATACGCAGTATTTT.

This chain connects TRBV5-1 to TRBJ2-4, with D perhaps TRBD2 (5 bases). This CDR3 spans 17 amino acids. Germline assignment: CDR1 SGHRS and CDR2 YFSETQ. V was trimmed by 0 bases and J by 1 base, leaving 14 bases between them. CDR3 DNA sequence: TGCGCCAGCAGCTTGGCCGGTACGGGATGGGCCAAAAACATTCAGTACTTC. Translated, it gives CASSLAGTGWAKNIQYF.

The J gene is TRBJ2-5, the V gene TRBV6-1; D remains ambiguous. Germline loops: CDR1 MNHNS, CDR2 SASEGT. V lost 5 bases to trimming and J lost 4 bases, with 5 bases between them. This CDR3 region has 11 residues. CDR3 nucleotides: TGTGCCAGCAGTTACACAGAGACCCAGTACTTC. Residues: CASSYTETQYF.

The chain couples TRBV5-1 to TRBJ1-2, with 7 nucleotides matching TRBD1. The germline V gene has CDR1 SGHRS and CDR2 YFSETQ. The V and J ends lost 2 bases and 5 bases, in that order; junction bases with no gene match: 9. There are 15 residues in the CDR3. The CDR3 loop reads CASSLDRAESYGYTF. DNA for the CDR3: TGCGCCAGCAGCTTAGACAGGGCGGAATCTTATGGCTACACCTTC.

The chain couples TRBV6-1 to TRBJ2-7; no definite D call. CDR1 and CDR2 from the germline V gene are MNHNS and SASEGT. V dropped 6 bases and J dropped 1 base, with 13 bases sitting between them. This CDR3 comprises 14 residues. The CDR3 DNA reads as TGTGCCAGCAGAACTAAGGACGCATCCTACGAGCAGTACTTC. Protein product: CASRTKDASYEQYF.

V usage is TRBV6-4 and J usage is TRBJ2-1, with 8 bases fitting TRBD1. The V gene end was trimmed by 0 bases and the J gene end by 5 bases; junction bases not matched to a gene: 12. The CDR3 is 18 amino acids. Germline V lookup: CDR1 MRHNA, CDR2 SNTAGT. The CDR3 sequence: CASSDSMRDRRTDNEQFF. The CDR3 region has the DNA TGTGCCAGCAGTGACTCCATGAGGGACAGGCGAACAGACAATGAGCAGTTCTTC.

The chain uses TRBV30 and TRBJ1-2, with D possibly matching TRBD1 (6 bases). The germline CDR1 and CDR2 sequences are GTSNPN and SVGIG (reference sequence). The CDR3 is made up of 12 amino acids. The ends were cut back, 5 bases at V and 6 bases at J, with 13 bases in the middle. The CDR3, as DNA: TGTGCCTGGGCCCCCGGGACACATGGCTACACCTTC. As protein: CAWAPGTHGYTF.